The subject of this entry is one T cell receptor beta chain. Its antigen is not identified. These data originate in a study of OX40 agonist ivuxolimab in advanced cancers. The table came from immunoSEQ multiplex PCR; TCRdb's copy has only in-frame clones and leaves some out. The table includes 85,000 to 100,000 clones, 93% detected once. Findings and limits, study-wide: At doses 0.1 to 3.0 mg/kg, CD4+ and CD8+ clones expanded.

Trimming pared 1 base from V and 0 bases from J, leaving 6 bases between. Germline V gene lookup returns CDR1 MDHEN and CDR2 SYDVKM. The CDR3 totals 15 residues. People who had autoimmune disease history or systemic immunosuppression were excluded. The chain couples TRBV28 to TRBJ1-4, with D hard to call. The sequence came from an adult with an advanced solid tumor such as melanoma, head and neck, liver or kidney cancer. Material: CD4+ or CD8+ T cells sorted from blood, obtained in a trial of the OX40 agonist ivuxolimab. The CDR3 region has the DNA TGTGCCAGCAGTTTATACGGTTCAACTAATGAAAAACTGTTTTTT. Translated: CASSLYGSTNEKLFF.